The 8 T cell receptor beta chains listed next were all sequenced from one sample in a study of OX40 agonist ivuxolimab in advanced cancers. Assay: immunoSEQ multiplex PCR; the TCRdb copy retains only in-frame clones and omits some. Seen here are 100,000 to 130,000 clones, approximately 90% observed once, and the top ten hold roughly 1.2%. The starting material was CD4+ or CD8+ T cells sorted from blood, obtained in a trial of the OX40 agonist ivuxolimab. These receptors came from an adult with an advanced solid tumor such as melanoma, head and neck, liver or kidney cancer.

Of note for this clone: The identical CDR3 is also encoded by other nucleotide sequences in the sample. V is TRBV27 and J is TRBJ1-1; D perhaps matches TRBD1 (5 bases). This CDR3 region has 13 residues. Germline CDR1 and CDR2: MNHEY and SMNVEV (reference sequence). V was shortened by 3 bases and J by 8 bases, with 13 bases between the two germline ends. The CDR3 here is CASSLSGSPEAFF. CDR3 DNA: TGTGCCAGCAGTTTGTCAGGGTCCCCCGAAGCTTTCTTT.

This clone showed up just once. This chain uses TRBV7-3 with TRBJ2-5; TRBD2 might be the D (6 bases). V gave up 1 base and J gave up 1 base, with 10 bases separating them. Germline CDR1 SGHTA, CDR2 FQGTGA. The CDR3 length is 15 residues. The CDR3 loop is CASSLNSGPQETQYF. CDR3 DNA sequence: TGTGCCAGCAGCTTAAATAGCGGTCCCCAAGAGACCCAGTACTTC.

The chain links TRBV28 to TRBJ2-3; D is ambiguous. Trimming took 3 bases from V and 0 from J, leaving 7 bases between them. Germline loops: CDR1 MDHEN, CDR2 SYDVKM. This CDR3 has 14 residues. The CDR3 reads CASSLERSTDTQYF. Here the CDR3 DNA reads TGTGCCAGCAGTTTGGAAAGAAGCACAGATACGCAGTATTTT.

The V gene is TRBV7-2, the J gene TRBJ2-3, with 9 positions matching TRBD2. The CDR3 has 17 residues. The J segment lost 1 base and the V segment lost 2 bases, leaving 7 bases of the junction unmatched. In germline, CDR1 is SGHTA, CDR2 FQGNSA. The CDR3 spells CASSLRASGIGTDTQYF. The DNA for the CDR3 is TGTGCCAGCAGCTTACGGGCTAGCGGGATTGGCACAGATACGCAGTATTTT.

This clone is a singleton in its sample. The chain couples TRBV6-4 to TRBJ1-5; perhaps TRBD1 as D (5 bases). V lost 0 bases and J 4 bases, leaving 7 bases between the germline ends. The germline CDR1 and CDR2 sequences are MRHNA and SNTAGT. This CDR3 has 14 residues. CDR3 nucleotides: TGTGCCAGCAGTGACTCGCCAGGGAATCAGCCCCAGCATTTT. Protein sequence: CASSDSPGNQPQHF.

This clone was recorded only once. The V call is TRBV4-3, the J call TRBJ2-5, with TRBD2 matching 12 bases. From germline, CDR1 is LGHNA and CDR2 YSLEER. This CDR3 is built from 21 residues. After removal of 3 bases from V and 1 base from J, the junction contained 18 bases not matched to a gene. This chain's CDR3 is CASSQAPQDLAGGPVQETQYF. DNA for the CDR3: TGCGCCAGCAGCCAGGCCCCCCAAGATCTAGCGGGAGGGCCGGTCCAAGAGACCCAGTACTTC.

This clone was picked up one time. This chain connects TRBV6-1 to TRBJ1-3; D uncertain. The V gene lost 3 bases and the J gene lost 0 bases, with 9 bases spanning the gap. Per germline, CDR1 MNHNS and CDR2 SASEGT. The CDR3 length is 15 residues. The CDR3 sequence is CASSEEVYSGNTIYF. CDR3 in DNA: TGTGCCAGCAGTGAGGAGGTCTACTCTGGAAACACCATATATTTT.

The J gene is TRBJ2-1, the V gene TRBV29-1; 8 bases align to TRBD2. Trimming removed 6 bases from V and 6 bases from J; junction bases left unmatched: 13. There are 15 residues in the CDR3. Germline assignment: CDR1 SQVTM and CDR2 ANQGSEA. CDR3 amino acids: CSVYHSGRAGNEQFF. CDR3 coding DNA: TGCAGCGTATACCATTCCGGGAGGGCGGGCAATGAGCAGTTCTTC.